The rows below give T cell receptor beta chains drawn from one sample of a study of T cell responses to AZD1222 COVID-19 vaccine. Data came from immunoSEQ multiplex PCR; TCRdb stores just in-frame clones and leaves some out. The sample contains some 150,000 clones, over 90% of which appear only once. Source: peripheral blood, taken on day 0 of AZD1222 vaccination. The receptors were sampled from an adult in good health. CDR3s include the opening cysteine and the closing phenylalanine or tryptophan. The order of the fields is CDR3 DNA, CDR3 protein, D gene, clone size, V gene, J gene, CDR3 length. The D gene is left open where the match is weak. Size tells how often a clone was seen (once, few, many) or the class of an expanded clone, and some rows leave it out.

cdr3_nt: TGTGCCACCAGTGATTTGCCCAACGGGGAGCTGTTTTTT
cdr3_aa: CATSDLPNGELFF
d_call: -
clone_size: -
v_call: TRBV24-1
j_call: TRBJ2-2
cdr3_length: 13

cdr3_nt: TGTGCCAGCAGCTTATTTAGGACAGTGAGCTATGGCTACACCTTC
cdr3_aa: CASSLFRTVSYGYTF
d_call: -
clone_size: -
v_call: TRBV7-9
j_call: TRBJ1-2
cdr3_length: 15

cdr3_nt: TGTGCCAGCAGCTTAAACGGAATGGTCTCAGGGGCCAACGTCCTGACTTTC
cdr3_aa: CASSLNGMVSGANVLTF
d_call: -
clone_size: -
v_call: TRBV7-9
j_call: TRBJ2-6
cdr3_length: 17

cdr3_nt: TGTGCCAGCAGCCCCGACCGCTTTTGGGAGACCCAGTACTTC
cdr3_aa: CASSPDRFWETQYF
d_call: -
clone_size: -
v_call: TRBV7-8
j_call: TRBJ2-5
cdr3_length: 14

cdr3_nt: TGTGCCAGCAGTTTATCCACAGATTCTGGAAACACCATATATTTT
cdr3_aa: CASSLSTDSGNTIYF
d_call: -
clone_size: -
v_call: TRBV28
j_call: TRBJ1-3
cdr3_length: 15

cdr3_nt: TGTGCCAGCAGTGAAGGGGGGGCCCTGTTCTATGGCTACACCTTC
cdr3_aa: CASSEGGALFYGYTF
d_call: -
clone_size: -
v_call: TRBV6-1
j_call: TRBJ1-2
cdr3_length: 15

cdr3_nt: TGTGCCAGCAGGGCCGGGGTTCATCAGCCCCAGCATTTT
cdr3_aa: CASRAGVHQPQHF
d_call: -
clone_size: -
v_call: TRBV27
j_call: TRBJ1-5
cdr3_length: 13

cdr3_nt: TGTGCCAGCGGCCGGGGGACAATGAACACTGAAGCTTTCTTT
cdr3_aa: CASGRGTMNTEAFF
d_call: -
clone_size: -
v_call: TRBV6-5
j_call: TRBJ1-1
cdr3_length: 14

cdr3_nt: TGTGCCAGCAGCGAGGCGGCGATGAACACTGAAGCTTTCTTT
cdr3_aa: CASSEAAMNTEAFF
d_call: -
clone_size: -
v_call: TRBV9
j_call: TRBJ1-1
cdr3_length: 14

cdr3_nt: TGTGCCAGCAGCTCACAGGGGGCCGGCGAGCAGTACTTC
cdr3_aa: CASSSQGAGEQYF
d_call: TRBD1
clone_size: -
v_call: TRBV11-2
j_call: TRBJ2-7
cdr3_length: 13

cdr3_nt: TGTGCCAGCAGTTTAAGGAGGGCGAACACTGAAGCTTTCTTT
cdr3_aa: CASSLRRANTEAFF
d_call: -
clone_size: -
v_call: TRBV27
j_call: TRBJ1-1
cdr3_length: 14

cdr3_nt: TGTGCCAGCAGTTATGTAGCGGGAGGCTCCTACGAGCAGTACTTC
cdr3_aa: CASSYVAGGSYEQYF
d_call: TRBD2
clone_size: -
v_call: TRBV4-2
j_call: TRBJ2-7
cdr3_length: 15

cdr3_nt: TGTGCCACCAGCAGAGATGGGTGGGACACAGATACGCAGTATTTT
cdr3_aa: CATSRDGWDTDTQYF
d_call: -
clone_size: -
v_call: TRBV15
j_call: TRBJ2-3
cdr3_length: 15

cdr3_nt: TGTGCCAGCAGCCTCCTGGGGGCAGCGGGTAGGTCTGGGGCCAACGTCCTGACTTTC
cdr3_aa: CASSLLGAAGRSGANVLTF
d_call: -
clone_size: -
v_call: TRBV28
j_call: TRBJ2-6
cdr3_length: 19

cdr3_nt: TGTGCCTGGACAGGGGGCTATGCCTATGGCTACACCTTC
cdr3_aa: CAWTGGYAYGYTF
d_call: TRBD1
clone_size: -
v_call: TRBV30
j_call: TRBJ1-2
cdr3_length: 13

cdr3_nt: TGTGCCTGGAGTGCCAGCGGGAGTGAGACCCAGTACTTC
cdr3_aa: CAWSASGSETQYF
d_call: TRBD2
clone_size: -
v_call: TRBV30
j_call: TRBJ2-5
cdr3_length: 13

cdr3_nt: TGCGCCAGCAGTGAGTCGACCGGGACAGGATATGGCTACACCTTC
cdr3_aa: CASSESTGTGYGYTF
d_call: TRBD1
clone_size: -
v_call: TRBV10-2
j_call: TRBJ1-2
cdr3_length: 15

cdr3_nt: TGTGCCAGCAGCGGAACTGGACTAGCGGGAGAAGTCTACAATGAGCAGTTCTTC
cdr3_aa: CASSGTGLAGEVYNEQFF
d_call: TRBD2
clone_size: -
v_call: TRBV5-5
j_call: TRBJ2-1
cdr3_length: 18

cdr3_nt: TGTGCCAGCAGTGAAGCCGAGACACTCTCGGGGAATTCACCCCTCCACTTT
cdr3_aa: CASSEAETLSGNSPLHF
d_call: -
clone_size: -
v_call: TRBV2
j_call: TRBJ1-6
cdr3_length: 17

cdr3_nt: TGTGCTAGTGGGCCAGGGTATAATCAGCCCCAGCATTTT
cdr3_aa: CASGPGYNQPQHF
d_call: -
clone_size: -
v_call: TRBV12-5
j_call: TRBJ1-5
cdr3_length: 13

cdr3_nt: TGTGCCAGCAGCCCGGACGGGAGCACAGATACGCAGTATTTT
cdr3_aa: CASSPDGSTDTQYF
d_call: -
clone_size: once
v_call: TRBV7-2
j_call: TRBJ2-3
cdr3_length: 14

cdr3_nt: TGTGCCAGCAGCCAAGGGGAGGGGCGCTTCGGGAAACTGTTTTTT
cdr3_aa: CASSQGEGRFGKLFF
d_call: -
clone_size: -
v_call: TRBV14
j_call: TRBJ1-4
cdr3_length: 15

cdr3_nt: TGTGCCAGCAGCGTAGCGGGATCCCCGGACACCGGGGAGCTGTTTTTT
cdr3_aa: CASSVAGSPDTGELFF
d_call: -
clone_size: -
v_call: TRBV9
j_call: TRBJ2-2
cdr3_length: 16

cdr3_nt: TGTGCTAGTGGTTTGGCCCCCTACGAGCAGTACTTC
cdr3_aa: CASGLAPYEQYF
d_call: -
clone_size: -
v_call: TRBV12-5
j_call: TRBJ2-7
cdr3_length: 12

cdr3_nt: TGTGCCAGTAGTATAGATGTCTGGAAAGGATACACTAAAAACACCGGGGAGCTGTTTTTT
cdr3_aa: CASSIDVWKGYTKNTGELFF
d_call: -
clone_size: -
v_call: TRBV19
j_call: TRBJ2-2
cdr3_length: 20

cdr3_nt: TGTGCCAGCAGCTTAGTGCTGGGGGCGCAGGGGTACTTC
cdr3_aa: CASSLVLGAQGYF
d_call: -
clone_size: -
v_call: TRBV11-2
j_call: TRBJ2-7
cdr3_length: 13

cdr3_nt: TGTGCCAGCAGTAGTACAGGGGGCGGTGGCTACACCTTC
cdr3_aa: CASSSTGGGGYTF
d_call: TRBD1
clone_size: -
v_call: TRBV12-3/TRBV12-4
j_call: TRBJ1-2
cdr3_length: 13

cdr3_nt: TGTGCCAGCAGTTTATGGAGTGGGCGGGTGGATCAGCCCCAGCATTTT
cdr3_aa: CASSLWSGRVDQPQHF
d_call: -
clone_size: -
v_call: TRBV28
j_call: TRBJ1-5
cdr3_length: 16

cdr3_nt: TGTGCCAGTAGTACCCGGACAGGGAACTATGGCTACACCTTC
cdr3_aa: CASSTRTGNYGYTF
d_call: TRBD1
clone_size: -
v_call: TRBV19
j_call: TRBJ1-2
cdr3_length: 14

cdr3_nt: TGTGCCAGCAGTTACTCTCAGGGGCATACCTACGAGCAGTACTTC
cdr3_aa: CASSYSQGHTYEQYF
d_call: -
clone_size: -
v_call: TRBV6-5
j_call: TRBJ2-7
cdr3_length: 15

cdr3_nt: TGTGCCAGCAGCCAAGCAAATCCTAGCCAAGAGACCCAGTACTTC
cdr3_aa: CASSQANPSQETQYF
d_call: -
clone_size: -
v_call: TRBV3-1/TRBV3-2
j_call: TRBJ2-5
cdr3_length: 15

cdr3_nt: TGTGCCAGCAGTTTATCATCCGGAGCCACCTTGGGGAATGAGCAGTTCTTC
cdr3_aa: CASSLSSGATLGNEQFF
d_call: -
clone_size: -
v_call: TRBV28
j_call: TRBJ2-1
cdr3_length: 17

cdr3_nt: TGTGCCAGCAGTCCCTGGGGGGGGAGAAGTGGCTACACCTTC
cdr3_aa: CASSPWGGRSGYTF
d_call: -
clone_size: -
v_call: TRBV6-5
j_call: TRBJ1-2
cdr3_length: 14

cdr3_nt: TGTGCCAGCGGGACTAGCGAGAACACCGGGGAGCTGTTTTTT
cdr3_aa: CASGTSENTGELFF
d_call: TRBD2
clone_size: -
v_call: TRBV28
j_call: TRBJ2-2
cdr3_length: 14

cdr3_nt: TGTGCCAGCAGTGGCCGCATGAACACCGGGGAGCTGTTTTTT
cdr3_aa: CASSGRMNTGELFF
d_call: -
clone_size: -
v_call: TRBV25-1
j_call: TRBJ2-2
cdr3_length: 14

cdr3_nt: TGTGCCTGCCACGTCCGTTTAGTCGGGGGCTACACCTTC
cdr3_aa: CACHVRLVGGYTF
d_call: -
clone_size: -
v_call: TRBV30
j_call: TRBJ1-2
cdr3_length: 13